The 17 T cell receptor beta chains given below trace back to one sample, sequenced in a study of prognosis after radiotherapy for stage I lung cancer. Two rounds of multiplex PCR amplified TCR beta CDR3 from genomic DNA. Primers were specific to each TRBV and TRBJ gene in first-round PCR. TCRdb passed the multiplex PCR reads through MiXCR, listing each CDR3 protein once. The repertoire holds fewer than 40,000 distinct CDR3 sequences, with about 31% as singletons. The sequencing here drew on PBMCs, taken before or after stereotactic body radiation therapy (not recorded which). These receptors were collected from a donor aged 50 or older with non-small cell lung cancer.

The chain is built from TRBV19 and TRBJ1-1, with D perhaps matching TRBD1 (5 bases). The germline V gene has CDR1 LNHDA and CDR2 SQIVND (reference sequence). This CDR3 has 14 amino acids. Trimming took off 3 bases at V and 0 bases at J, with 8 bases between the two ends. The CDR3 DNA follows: TGTGCCAGTAGTATCGAGGGGCTGAACACTGAAGCTTTCTTT. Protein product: CASSIEGLNTEAFF.

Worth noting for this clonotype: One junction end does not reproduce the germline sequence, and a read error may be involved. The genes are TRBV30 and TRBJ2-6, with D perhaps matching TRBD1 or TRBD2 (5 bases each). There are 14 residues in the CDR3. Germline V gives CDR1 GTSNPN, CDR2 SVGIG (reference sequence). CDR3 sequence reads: CAGMGVSGANFLAF. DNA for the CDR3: TGTGCCGGGATGGGGGTTTCTGGGGCCAACTTCCTTGCTTTC.

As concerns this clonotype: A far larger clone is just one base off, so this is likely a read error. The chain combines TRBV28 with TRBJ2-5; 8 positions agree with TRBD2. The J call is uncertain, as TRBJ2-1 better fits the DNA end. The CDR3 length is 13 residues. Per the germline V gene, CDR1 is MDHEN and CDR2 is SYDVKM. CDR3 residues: CASTLAGPNEQFF. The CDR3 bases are TGTGCCAGCACGCTAGCGGGCCCCAATGAGCAGTTCTTC.

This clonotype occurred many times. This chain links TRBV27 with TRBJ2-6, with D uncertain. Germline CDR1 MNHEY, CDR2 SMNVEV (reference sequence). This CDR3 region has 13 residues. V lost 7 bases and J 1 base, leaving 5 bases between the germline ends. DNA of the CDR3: TGTGCCAGCAAGGCGTCTGGGGCCAACGTCCTGACTTTC. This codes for CASKASGANVLTF.

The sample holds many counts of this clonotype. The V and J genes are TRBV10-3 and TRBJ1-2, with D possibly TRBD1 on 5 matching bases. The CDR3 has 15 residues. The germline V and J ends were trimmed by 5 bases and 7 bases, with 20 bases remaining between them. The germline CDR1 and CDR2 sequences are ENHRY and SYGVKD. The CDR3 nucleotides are TGTGCCATCAGTCCGCGCGGGGCAGGGAATATTGGCTACACCTTC. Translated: CAISPRGAGNIGYTF.

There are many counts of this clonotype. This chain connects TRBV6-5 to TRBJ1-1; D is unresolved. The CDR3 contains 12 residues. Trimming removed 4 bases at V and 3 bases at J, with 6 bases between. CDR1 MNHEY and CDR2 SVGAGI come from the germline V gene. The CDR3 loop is CASSWGDTEAFF. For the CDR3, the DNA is TGTGCCAGCAGTTGGGGTGACACTGAAGCTTTCTTT.

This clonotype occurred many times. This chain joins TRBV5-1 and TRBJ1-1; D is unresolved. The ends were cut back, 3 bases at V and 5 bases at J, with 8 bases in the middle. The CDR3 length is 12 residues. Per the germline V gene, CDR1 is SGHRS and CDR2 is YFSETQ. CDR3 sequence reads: CASSSGRTEAFF. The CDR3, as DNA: TGCGCCAGCAGCTCAGGCAGGACTGAAGCTTTCTTT.

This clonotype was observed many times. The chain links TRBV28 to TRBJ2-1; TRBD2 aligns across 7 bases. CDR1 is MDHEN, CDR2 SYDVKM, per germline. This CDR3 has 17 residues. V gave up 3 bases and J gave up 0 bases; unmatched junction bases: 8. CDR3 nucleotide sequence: TGTGCCAGCAGTTTCTCGGCTAGCGGCTACTCCTACAATGAGCAGTTCTTC. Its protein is CASSFSASGYSYNEQFF. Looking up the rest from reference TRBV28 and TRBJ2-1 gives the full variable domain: DVKVTQSSRYLVKRTGEKVFLECVQDMDHENMFWYRQDPGLGLRLIYFSYDVKMKEKGDIPEGYSVSREKKERFSLILESASTNQTSMYLCASSFSASGYSYNEQFFGPGTRLTVL.

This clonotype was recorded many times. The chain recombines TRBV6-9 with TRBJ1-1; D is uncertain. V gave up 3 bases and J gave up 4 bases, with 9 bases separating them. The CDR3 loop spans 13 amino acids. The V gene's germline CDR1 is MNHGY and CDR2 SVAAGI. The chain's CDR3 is CASSYIMGTEAFF. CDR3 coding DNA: TGTGCCAGCAGTTACATAATGGGCACTGAAGCTTTCTTT.

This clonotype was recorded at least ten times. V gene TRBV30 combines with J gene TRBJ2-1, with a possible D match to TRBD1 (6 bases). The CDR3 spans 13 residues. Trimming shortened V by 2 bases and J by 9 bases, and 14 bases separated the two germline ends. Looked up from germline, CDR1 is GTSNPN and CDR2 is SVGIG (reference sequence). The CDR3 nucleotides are TGTGCCTGGAGTTCGAAACAGGGTGGTGAGCAGTTCTTC. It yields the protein CAWSSKQGGEQFF.

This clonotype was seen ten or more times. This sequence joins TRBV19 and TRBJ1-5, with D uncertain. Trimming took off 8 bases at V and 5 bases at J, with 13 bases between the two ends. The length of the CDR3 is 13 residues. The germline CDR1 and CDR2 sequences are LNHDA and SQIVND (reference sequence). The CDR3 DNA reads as TGTGCCAGTGGCAAGGATCGCCATCAGCCCCAGCATTTT. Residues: CASGKDRHQPQHF.

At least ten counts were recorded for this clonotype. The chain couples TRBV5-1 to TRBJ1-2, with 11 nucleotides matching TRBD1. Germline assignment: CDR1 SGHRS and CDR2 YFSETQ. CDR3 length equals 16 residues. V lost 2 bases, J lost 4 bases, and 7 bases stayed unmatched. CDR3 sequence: CASSLGQGAVSYGYTF. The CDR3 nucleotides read TGCGCCAGCAGCTTAGGACAGGGGGCTGTGAGCTATGGCTACACCTTC. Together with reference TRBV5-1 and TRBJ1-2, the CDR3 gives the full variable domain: KAGVTQTPRYLIKTRGQQVTLSCSPISGHRSVSWYQQTPGQGLQFLFEYFSETQRNKGNFPGRFSGRQFSNSRSEMNVSTLELGDSALYLCASSLGQGAVSYGYTFGSGTRLTVV.

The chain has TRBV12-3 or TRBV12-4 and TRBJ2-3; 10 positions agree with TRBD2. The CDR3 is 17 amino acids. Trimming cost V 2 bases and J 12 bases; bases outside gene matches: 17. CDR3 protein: CASSLLASGGGTVTQYF. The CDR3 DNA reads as TGTGCCAGCAGTTTATTGGCTAGCGGGGGTGGCACAGTTACTCAGTATTTT.

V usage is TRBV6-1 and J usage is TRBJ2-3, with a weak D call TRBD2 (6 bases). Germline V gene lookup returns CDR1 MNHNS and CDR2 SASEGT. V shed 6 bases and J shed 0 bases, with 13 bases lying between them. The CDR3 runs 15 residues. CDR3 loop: CASRVGGVSTDTQYF. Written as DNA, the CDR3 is TGTGCCAGCAGGGTTGGCGGGGTTAGCACAGATACGCAGTATTTT.

CDR3 region: CSATPWARVTQYF. As DNA, the CDR3 is TGCAGTGCGACGCCCTGGGCTCGAGTTACGCAGTATTTT. The rearrangement uses TRBV20-1 and TRBJ2-3; no clear D. Between the trimmed V and J ends, which lost 6 bases and 8 bases, there was a span of 18 bases. CDR1 is DFQATT and CDR2 is SNEGSKA in the germline V gene (reference sequence). This CDR3 is built from 13 residues.

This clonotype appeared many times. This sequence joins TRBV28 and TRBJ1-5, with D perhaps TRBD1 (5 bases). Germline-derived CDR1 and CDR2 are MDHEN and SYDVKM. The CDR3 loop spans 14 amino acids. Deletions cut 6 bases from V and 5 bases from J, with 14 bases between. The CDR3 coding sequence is TGTGCCAGCAGGGAAGGACGGGGGGATCAGCCCCAGCATTTT. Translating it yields CASREGRGDQPQHF.

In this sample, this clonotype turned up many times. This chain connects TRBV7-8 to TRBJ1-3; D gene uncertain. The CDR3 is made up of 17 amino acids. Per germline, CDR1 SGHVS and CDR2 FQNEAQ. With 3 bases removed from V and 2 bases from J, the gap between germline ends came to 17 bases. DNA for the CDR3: TGTGCCAGCAGCTTCCGGGCACTCCCCGAGGCTGGAAACACCATATATTTT. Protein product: CASSFRALPEAGNTIYF.